These 6 T cell receptor beta chains came from one sample sequenced in a study of blood T cell repertoires in COVID-19. Method: immunoSEQ multiplex PCR; TCRdb's copy keeps in-frame clones and lacks some. The sample has 100,000 to 120,000 clones, about 72% seen once. The sequencing sample was made of peripheral blood. These receptor sequences come from a woman aged 55-69 years with acute or convalescent COVID-19.

The rearrangement links TRBV9 to TRBJ2-1; 9 bases align to TRBD1. V gave up 6 bases and J gave up 4 bases; unmatched junction bases: 8. This CDR3 is built from 15 residues. Germline V lookup: CDR1 SGDLS, CDR2 YYNGEE. CDR3 nucleotide sequence: TGTGCCAGCACGCCGGGACAGGGACATTACAATGAGCAGTTCTTC. This encodes CASTPGQGHYNEQFF.

Details on this clone: Germline and junction disagree at one end, which may indicate a read error. This chain connects TRBV6-5 to TRBJ1-2; no reliable D call. The CDR3 has 13 residues. CDR1 is MNHEY, CDR2 SVGAGI, per germline. This chain's CDR3 is CASTDGSKYGYTF. CDR3 DNA: TGTGCCAGCACCGACGGGTCTAAATATGGCTACACCTTC.

The V and J genes are TRBV6-4 and TRBJ1-5; a weak D match, TRBD1 (5 bases). Deletions cut 6 bases from V and 7 bases from J, with 13 bases between. This CDR3 region has 13 residues. Germline V gives CDR1 MRHNA, CDR2 SNTAGT. The CDR3: CASSAGPNQPQHF. CDR3 DNA: TGTGCCAGCAGCGCAGGGCCCAACCAGCCCCAGCATTTT.

J is TRBJ2-1 and V is TRBV5-1; TRBD1 aligns across 10 bases. Germline trimming cut 7 bases from V and 2 bases from J; bases unmatched to any gene: 3. Germline V gene sequence: CDR1 SGHRS, CDR2 YFSETQ. CDR3 length equals 14 residues. The chain's CDR3 is CASAGTGAYNEQFF. The DNA for the CDR3 is TGCGCCAGCGCGGGGACAGGGGCCTACAATGAGCAGTTCTTC.

The chain carries TRBV9 and TRBJ1-2, with D uncertain. Trimming stripped 0 bases from V and 0 bases from J, with 9 bases between. The CDR3 spans 15 residues. Germline V CDR1 and CDR2: SGDLS, YYNGEE. CDR3 sequence: CASSVDQGANYGYTF. CDR3 DNA: TGTGCCAGCAGCGTAGATCAAGGAGCTAACTATGGCTACACCTTC.

The chain joins TRBV5-1 to TRBJ2-7, with 8 bases matching TRBD1. Germline assignment: CDR1 SGHRS and CDR2 YFSETQ. V lost 2 bases and J lost 3; bases outside the gene matches: 4. The CDR3 totals 14 residues. CDR3 nucleotide sequence: TGCGCCAGCAGCTTAGACAGGGGCGGCTACGAGCAGTACTTC. Residues: CASSLDRGGYEQYF.